The clone carrying this TCR beta chain was seen many times. Its antigen is currently unknown. V was pared by 6 bases and J by 2 bases, with 5 bases of the junction left unmatched. The CDR3 extends over 15 amino acids. CDR1 SGHTA and CDR2 FQGTGA come from the germline V gene. This entry is derived from a study of T cell repertoires in cytomegalovirus infection. TCRdb passed the reads through MiXCR, listing each CDR3 protein once. The table includes around 740,000 distinct CDR3 sequences, roughly 36% detected once. General study findings and limits: Clonotype analysis showed dominance of the ex vivo response by HLA-C-restricted CMV-specific TCR beta clonotypes.

V and J are TRBV7-3 and TRBJ2-1; 9 positions agree with TRBD1. The sample consisted of PBMCs. This TCR was sampled from a human donor in good health (CMV status not recorded). Some clones in this sample may be carry-over from other donors' samples. CDR3 region: CASSRTGGPYNEQFF. The CDR3, as DNA: TGTGCCAGCAGTCGTACAGGGGGCCCCTACAATGAGCAGTTCTTC.